This T cell receptor beta chain was documented in a study of blood T cell repertoires in COVID-19 (dated by TCRdb to about 2020). Context from the whole study: The collaborator samples originated in the United States, Italy and Spain and spanned the acute and convalescent phases of COVID-19. The prospective study material was composed of cDNA or gDNA derived from T cells, B-cell-depleted T cells, or PBMCs. The dataset comprised deeply sampled blood TCRbeta repertoires from subjects exposed to, actively infected with, or recovered from COVID-19. The repertoires were released in a freely available public database intended as a resource for research on the immune response to SARS-CoV-2. The samples were drawn from two sources: the first 160 participants of the ongoing ImmuneRACE study, and 950 to 1,500 subjects contributed by 6 global collaborators. The sample metadata nearly always contained a de-identified subject ID, COVID-19 status, age in years and sex. Where available, HLA class I and class II types were obtained from metadata supplied by the sample provider rather than from assay-based typing. What the work shows at the level of the full study, not this receptor alone: The amount of clinical and demographic metadata varied by source and participant and was provided uncurated.

The CDR3 sequence holds 16 residues, the cysteine and phenylalanine included. CDR3 DNA is the only sequence kept; it has 48 bases, read in frame from the first base. Clipping removes 5 bases from V and 5 bases from J, with 14 as the unmatched junction base count. The germline V gene gives CDR1 as SGHRS and CDR2 as YFSETQ. Concerning this clone: Its antigen remains undetermined. Per-base qualities were not stored, and no clone one base away is much larger.

TCRbeta CDR3 regions were amplified from genomic DNA using the immunoSEQ Assay, a bias-controlled multiplex PCR. The paper's data handling went like this. The number of nucleated cells in each sample was estimated by amplification of reference gene primers within the assay. Sequence reads were collapsed and filtered to measure the absolute abundance of every unique TCRbeta CDR3 rearrangement. For each sample, productive Simpson clonality was calculated as the square root of Simpson's diversity index over productive rearrangements. Entries here come from immuneACCESS through TCRdb and include only in-frame sequences with V and J called. Some clones fail to appear in such tables; in the studies checked, an unresolved V gene covers under half of the shortfall, and the cause of the remainder is unknown. The V and J calls and clone size were taken over from that table, and D and trimming were inferred from the DNA. In this sample the table shows 200,000 to 250,000 clones, more than 75% of which occur a single time. Around 3% of the sample belongs to the ten largest clones.

The collaborating institutions used their own protocols to collect whole blood in K2EDTA tubes. For TCRbeta analysis, collaborators shipped samples in one of three forms: frozen whole blood, isolated PBMCs, or DNA extracted from either of those sample types. The sequence was collected from a man in his fifties or sixties with acute or convalescent COVID-19. The sample taken for sequencing was peripheral blood. Recombination connected TRBV5-1 to TRBJ2-7; 9 of the junction bases match TRBD1. The DNA reads as follows: TGCGCCAGCAGACCGGACAGGGGAAGGAGGGCGAACGAGCAGTACTTC. The resulting protein is CASRPDRGRRANEQYF. Extended through the reference TRBV5-1 and TRBJ2-7 proteins, this CDR3 yields the full variable domain: KAGVTQTPRYLIKTRGQQVTLSCSPISGHRSVSWYQQTPGQGLQFLFEYFSETQRNKGNFPGRFSGRQFSNSRSEMNVSTLELGDSALYLCASRPDRGRRANEQYFGPGTRLTVT.